This TCR beta chain was captured in a study of blood T cells in healthy people across ages. Study-wide results and caveats: Changes in expanded clonotypes were possibly confounded, as the CMV status of donors was unknown.

Trimming removed 4 bases at V and 2 bases at J, with 14 bases between. Germline CDR1 is ENHRY and CDR2 is SYGVKD. The CDR3 is 16 amino acids. To note about this clonotype: The antigen is unknown.

Next came a second PCR, run for about 6 to 11 cycles, which used a sample-barcoded 5' primer along with a J-beta primer mix. Each cDNA molecule was tagged by a template-switch adaptor with 12 random nucleotides. Sequencing recovered at least 3 million CDR3-containing paired-end reads from each sample. TCRdb analysed the 5' RACE reads with MiXCR anew, one entry per CDR3 protein. The sample carries 1 million or so distinct CDR3 sequences, around 25% recorded once. The donors, all healthy, were Caucasians living in Russia, aged roughly 6 to 95. The same specimen was also included in a second study, on T cells of mothers and their children.

This receptor was obtained from a girl aged 2 to 10 in good health. V gene TRBV10-3 combines with J gene TRBJ2-2; D remains ambiguous. The sample consisted of blood. The CDR3, as DNA: TGTGCCATCAGTGGGTCGGGTTCTACTAACACCGGGGAGCTGTTTTTT. Amino acids: CAISGSGSTNTGELFF.